The clone carrying this T cell receptor (beta chain) was found a few times. Its antigen is not known. CDR1 and CDR2 (germline): SQVTM, ANQGSEA. The CDR3 has 12 residues. The V end was cut by 4 bases, the J end by 7 bases, with 10 bases between. This entry belongs to a study of T cell responses to AZD1222 COVID-19 vaccine. Clones were sequenced by immunoSEQ multiplex PCR, and TCRdb holds only the in-frame ones, with some missing. This table holds some 130,000 clones, over 85% found once. Notes on the study in general: Only a handful of AZD1222 recipients, six or seven in all, had baseline seropositivity. Donors were chiefly white British, with a greater number of females, and clonal diversity was perhaps underestimated. Spike-wide vaccine-associated CD4 TCRs dominated at 160-218 and 743-854. Reportedly, nearly half of unique spike TCRs recognized epitopes outside B.1.351/B.1.1.7 mutations.

This TCR was sampled from an adult who received the AZD1222 COVID-19 vaccine. The chain joins TRBV29-1 to TRBJ1-4, with a tentative D call TRBD1 (6 bases). Here the sequenced sample was peripheral blood, taken 28 days after the second AZD1222 dose. The CDR3 DNA is TGCAGCGTTGGAGGGGGTGTTGAAAAACTGTTTTTT. Its translation is CSVGGGVEKLFF. Full variable domain (missing parts from reference TRBV29-1 and TRBJ1-4): SAVISQKPSRDICQRGTSLTIQCQVDSQVTMMFWYRQQPGQSLTLIATANQGSEATYESGFVIDKFPISRPNLTFSTLTVSNMSPEDSSIYLCSVGGGVEKLFFGSGTQLSVL.